Listed below are T cell receptor beta chains from one sample, sequenced in a study of blood T cell repertoires in COVID-19. Here immunoSEQ multiplex PCR was the method, and the copy in TCRdb shows in-frame clones only, minus some. The sample contains some 94,000 clones, around 88% of which appear only once. The sequencing input was peripheral blood. The source is a woman aged 60 to 75 with COVID-19, enrolled during active disease. CDR3s include the opening cysteine and the closing phenylalanine or tryptophan. The D gene is left open where the match is weak. Where a row states a size, it is once, few, many or the class of an expanded clone; other rows omit it.

v_call	clone_size	j_call	d_call	cdr3_aa	cdr3_nt
TRBV5-4	-	TRBJ2-2	TRBD2	CASSYQRGTGTGELFF	TGTGCCAGCAGCTACCAGCGGGGGACGGGCACCGGGGAGCTGTTTTTT
TRBV6-2/TRBV6-3	few	TRBJ2-7	TRBD2	CASSTPSGGAGQYF	TGTGCCAGCAGTACCCCTAGCGGGGGGGCCGGGCAGTACTTC
TRBV7-2	-	TRBJ1-2	TRBD1	CASSQIGTDSYGYTF	TGTGCCAGCAGCCAGATCGGGACAGACTCCTATGGCTACACCTTC
TRBV11-2	-	TRBJ1-5	-	CASSLAGPAQPQHF	TGTGCCAGCAGCTTAGCAGGGCCGGCTCAGCCCCAGCATTTT
TRBV3-1/TRBV3-2	-	TRBJ1-1	TRBD1	CASSPFDRGNTEAFF	TGTGCCAGCAGCCCCTTCGACAGGGGCAACACTGAAGCTTTCTTT
TRBV5-1	-	TRBJ2-5	-	CASSLVRGHGQETQYF	TGCGCCAGCAGCTTGGTTAGGGGCCACGGCCAAGAGACCCAGTACTTC
TRBV12-3/TRBV12-4	-	TRBJ2-7	-	CASSLNNYEQYF	TGTGCCAGCAGTTTAAACAACTACGAGCAGTACTTC
TRBV25-1	-	TRBJ2-3	-	CASSATSYAPTDTQYF	TGTGCCAGCAGTGCAACCTCCTATGCCCCCACAGATACGCAGTATTTT
TRBV28	-	TRBJ1-1	-	CASTTIGRGSTEAFF	TGTGCCAGCACCACAATCGGGAGGGGGAGCACTGAAGCTTTCTTT
TRBV2	-	TRBJ1-2	TRBD1	CAITGGYGYTF	TGTGCCATCACAGGGGGCTATGGCTACACCTTC
TRBV2	-	TRBJ1-1	-	CASRRGMNTEAFF	TGTGCCAGCCGGCGGGGGATGAACACTGAAGCTTTCTTT
TRBV20-1	-	TRBJ1-5	-	CSASTVGLGNQPQHF	TGCAGTGCTAGTACCGTGGGACTCGGCAATCAGCCCCAGCATTTT
TRBV6-5	-	TRBJ1-1	-	CASLPGLMNTEAFF	TGTGCCAGCCTACCGGGACTGATGAACACTGAAGCTTTCTTT
TRBV30	-	TRBJ1-4	-	CAWSVGTANEKLFF	TGTGCCTGGAGTGTAGGGACTGCCAATGAAAAACTGTTTTTT
TRBV25-1	-	TRBJ2-7	-	CASSESGPRINYEQYF	TGTGCCAGCAGTGAATCCGGTCCGCGCATAAACTACGAGCAGTACTTC
TRBV3-1/TRBV3-2	once	TRBJ1-3	-	CASSPRVGNTIYF	TGTGCCAGCAGCCCCAGGGTTGGAAACACCATATATTTT
TRBV7-9	once	TRBJ2-2	TRBD2	CASSEGLAGRRIGELFF	TGTGCCAGCAGCGAGGGACTAGCGGGGCGGCGGATTGGGGAGCTGTTTTTT
TRBV15	-	TRBJ1-6	TRBD1	CATRAGQGVSPLHF	TGTGCCACCAGGGCGGGACAGGGGGTTTCACCCCTCCACTTT
TRBV5-5	once	TRBJ1-6	-	CATSWTDNNSPLHF	TGTGCCACGTCGTGGACAGACAATAATTCACCCCTCCACTTT
TRBV2	once	TRBJ1-6	-	CASSETAGRLNSPLHF	TGTGCCAGCAGTGAAACGGCGGGGCGGTTGAATTCACCCCTCCACTTT